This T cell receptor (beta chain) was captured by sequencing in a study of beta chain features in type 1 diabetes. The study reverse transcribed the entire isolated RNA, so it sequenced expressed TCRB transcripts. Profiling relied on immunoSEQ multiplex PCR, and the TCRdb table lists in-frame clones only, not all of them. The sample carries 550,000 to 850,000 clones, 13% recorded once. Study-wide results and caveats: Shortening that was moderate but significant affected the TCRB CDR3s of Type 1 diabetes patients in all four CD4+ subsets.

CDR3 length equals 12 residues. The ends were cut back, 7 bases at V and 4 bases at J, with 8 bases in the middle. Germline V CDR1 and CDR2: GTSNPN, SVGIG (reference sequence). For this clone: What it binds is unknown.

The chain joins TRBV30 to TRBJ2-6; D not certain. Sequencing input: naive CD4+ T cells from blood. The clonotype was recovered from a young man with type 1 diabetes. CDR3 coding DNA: TGTGCCTCATCGAGGGGGGCCAACGTCCTGACTTTC. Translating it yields CASSRGANVLTF.